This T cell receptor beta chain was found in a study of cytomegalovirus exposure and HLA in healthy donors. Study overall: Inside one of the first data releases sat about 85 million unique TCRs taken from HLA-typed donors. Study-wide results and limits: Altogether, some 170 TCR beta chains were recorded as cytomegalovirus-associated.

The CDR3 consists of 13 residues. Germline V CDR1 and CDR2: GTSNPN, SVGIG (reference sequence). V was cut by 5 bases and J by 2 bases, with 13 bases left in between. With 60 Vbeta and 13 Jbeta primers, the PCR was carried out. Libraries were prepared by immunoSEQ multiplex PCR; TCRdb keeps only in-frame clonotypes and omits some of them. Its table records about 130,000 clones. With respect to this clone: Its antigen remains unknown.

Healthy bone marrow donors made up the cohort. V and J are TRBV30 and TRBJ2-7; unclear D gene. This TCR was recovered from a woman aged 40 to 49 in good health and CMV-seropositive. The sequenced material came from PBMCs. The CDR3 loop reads CAWARLDTYEQYF. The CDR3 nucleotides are TGTGCCTGGGCCCGGCTCGACACCTACGAGCAGTACTTC.